The next 6 T cell receptor beta chains were all read from a single sample in a study of long-term antiretroviral therapy in people with HIV. The immunoSEQ assay was v3.0, run at survey level. Sequenced by immunoSEQ multiplex PCR; TCRdb stores in-frame clones only, minus some. The sample holds 6,500 to 7,500 clones, 65% to 80% seen once. The sequencing here drew on unsorted PBMCs, taken 1.1 years after starting antiretroviral therapy. These receptors all come from a man in his forties with HIV.

The V and J genes are TRBV25-1 and TRBJ2-7; D is possibly TRBD1 or TRBD2 (5 bases each). The CDR3 has 12 residues. Germline V gives CDR1 MGHDK, CDR2 SYGVNS. The V and J ends lost 3 bases and 7 bases respectively, with 10 bases between them. This chain's CDR3 is CASSDHGAEQYF. CDR3 DNA: TGTGCCAGCAGTGACCACGGGGCAGAGCAGTACTTC.

The V gene is TRBV7-9, the J gene TRBJ1-4; 8 bases agree with TRBD1. The germline gives CDR1 SEHNR, CDR2 FQNEAQ (reference sequence). The CDR3 loop spans 15 amino acids. The V and J ends lost 3 bases and 3 bases, in that order; junction bases with no gene match: 3. Written as DNA, the CDR3 is TGTGCCAGCAGCTTCCAGGGGGCGGCTAATGAAAAACTGTTTTTT. Translation gives CASSFQGAANEKLFF. Drawing the rest from reference TRBV7-9 and TRBJ1-4, the complete variable domain is DTGVSQNPRHKITKRGQNVTFRCDPISEHNRLYWYRQTLGQGPEFLTYFQNEAQLEKSRLLSDRFSAERPKGSFSTLEIQRTEQGDSAMYLCASSFQGAANEKLFFGSGTQLSVL.

The chain links TRBV7-8 to TRBJ2-5; TRBD1 aligns across 7 bases. The trim removed 4 bases at V and 2 bases at J, leaving 4 bases unmatched. Germline V gene data show CDR1 as SGHVS and CDR2 as FQNEAQ. The CDR3 has 14 amino acids. CDR3 loop: CASSSGQAQETQYF. The CDR3 nucleotides read TGTGCCAGCAGCTCTGGACAGGCACAAGAGACCCAGTACTTC.

The rearrangement uses TRBV4-1 and TRBJ1-5, with D maybe TRBD1 (5 bases). V was pared by 3 bases and J by 0 bases, with 9 bases between. The CDR3 totals 15 residues. Germline V gene sequence: CDR1 MGHRA, CDR2 YSYEKL. CDR3 in amino acids: CASSQADSSNQPQHF. CDR3 bases: TGCGCCAGCAGCCAGGCCGACAGTAGCAATCAGCCCCAGCATTTT.

This clone appeared a single time. The J gene is TRBJ2-1, the V gene TRBV10-3; 13 positions agree with TRBD2. This CDR3 is 15 amino acids long. V shed 6 bases, J shed 7 bases, and the junction held 6 bases outside the gene matches. CDR1 ENHRY and CDR2 SYGVKD come from the germline V gene. The CDR3 sequence is CAIRGTSGGANEQFF. CDR3 in DNA: TGTGCCATCAGGGGCACTAGCGGGGGGGCGAATGAGCAGTTCTTC.

This chain links TRBV10-3 with TRBJ1-5; no clear D. CDR3 length: 14 residues. Germline loops: CDR1 ENHRY, CDR2 SYGVKD. With 2 bases removed from V and 0 bases from J, the gap between germline ends came to 5 bases. CDR3 sequence: CAISEGYSNQPQHF. The CDR3 DNA reads as TGTGCCATCAGTGAGGGATATAGCAATCAGCCCCAGCATTTT.